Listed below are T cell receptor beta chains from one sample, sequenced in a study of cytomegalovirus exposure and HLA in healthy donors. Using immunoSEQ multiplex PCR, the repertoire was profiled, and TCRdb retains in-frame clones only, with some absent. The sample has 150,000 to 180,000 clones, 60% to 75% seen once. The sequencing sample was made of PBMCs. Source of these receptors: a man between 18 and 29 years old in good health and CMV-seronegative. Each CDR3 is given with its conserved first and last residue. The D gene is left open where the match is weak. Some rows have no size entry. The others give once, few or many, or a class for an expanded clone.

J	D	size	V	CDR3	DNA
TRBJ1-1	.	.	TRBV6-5	CASSYGHRTEAFF	TGTGCCAGCAGTTACGGTCATCGGACTGAAGCTTTCTTT
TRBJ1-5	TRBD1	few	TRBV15	CATSSQTGSFSNQPQHF	TGTGCCACCAGCAGTCAGACAGGGTCGTTTAGCAATCAGCCCCAGCATTTT
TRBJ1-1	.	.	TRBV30	CAWKGGTREGNTEAFF	TGTGCCTGGAAGGGTGGGACAAGGGAAGGGAACACTGAAGCTTTCTTT
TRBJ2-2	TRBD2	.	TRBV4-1	CASKASGGVAGELFF	TGCGCCAGCAAAGCTAGCGGGGGGGTGGCCGGGGAGCTGTTTTTT
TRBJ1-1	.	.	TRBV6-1	CASSEYTLMNTEAFF	TGTGCCAGCAGTGAATATACGCTAATGAACACTGAAGCTTTCTTT
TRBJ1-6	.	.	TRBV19	CASSILQGTSSYNSPLHF	TGTGCCAGTAGTATCCTCCAGGGAACCAGCTCCTATAATTCACCCCTCCACTTT
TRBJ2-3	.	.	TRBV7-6	CASSLDQRSPTDTQYF	TGTGCCAGCAGCTTAGACCAGCGGAGTCCCACAGATACGCAGTATTTT
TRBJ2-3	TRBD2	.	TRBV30	CAGGTSGTNTQYF	TGTGCCGGGGGGACTAGCGGCACAAATACGCAGTATTTT
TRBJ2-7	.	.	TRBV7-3	CASSLTGTLSPYEQYF	TGTGCCAGCAGCTTAACAGGGACTCTATCCCCCTACGAGCAGTACTTC
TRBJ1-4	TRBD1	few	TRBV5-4	CASSLNRGINEKLFF	TGTGCCAGCAGCTTGAACAGGGGGATTAATGAAAAACTGTTTTTT
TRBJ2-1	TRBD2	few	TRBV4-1	CASSHERGRLYNEQFF	TGCGCCAGCAGCCACGAGCGGGGGCGATTATACAATGAGCAGTTCTTC
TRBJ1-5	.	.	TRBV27	CASSFGGPPPQHF	TGTGCCAGCAGTTTTGGTGGGCCTCCGCCCCAGCATTTT
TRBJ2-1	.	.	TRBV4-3	CASSQSSQVLGYNEQFF	TGCGCCAGCAGCCAATCCTCACAGGTTTTGGGCTACAATGAGCAGTTCTTC
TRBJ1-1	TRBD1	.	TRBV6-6	CASRTGKREAFF	TGTGCCAGCCGGACAGGGAAGAGGGAAGCTTTCTTT
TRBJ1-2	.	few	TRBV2	CASNTGMTNYGYTF	TGTGCCAGCAACACAGGGATGACTAACTATGGCTACACCTTC
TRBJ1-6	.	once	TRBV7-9	CASSPPGRPHTTPLHF	TGTGCCAGCAGCCCCCCGGGAAGGCCACACACGACACCCCTCCACTTT
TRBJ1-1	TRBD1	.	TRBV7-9	CASSRGTGNTEAFF	TGTGCCAGCAGCCGCGGGACAGGGAACACTGAAGCTTTCTTT
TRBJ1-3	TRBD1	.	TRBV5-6	CASRYGGQGNTIYF	TGTGCCAGCAGATACGGGGGACAGGGAAACACCATATATTTT
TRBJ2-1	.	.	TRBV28	CASSLTGMVGEQFF	TGTGCCAGCAGTTTAACAGGGATGGTCGGTGAGCAGTTCTTC
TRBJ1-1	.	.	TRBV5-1	CASSQVNTEAFF	TGCGCCAGCAGTCAGGTGAACACTGAAGCTTTCTTT
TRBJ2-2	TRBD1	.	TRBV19	CASNWGQGLFF	TGTGCCAGTAATTGGGGACAGGGACTGTTTTTT
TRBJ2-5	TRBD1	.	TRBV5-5	CASSPGQGKETQYF	TGTGCCAGCAGCCCGGGACAGGGCAAAGAGACCCAGTACTTC
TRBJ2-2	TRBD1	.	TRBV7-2	CASSLTGDTARAGELFF	TGTGCCAGCAGCCTGACAGGGGACACCGCCCGGGCCGGGGAGCTGTTTTTT
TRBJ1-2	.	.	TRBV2	CASSPTGVWGYTF	TGTGCCAGCAGCCCGACGGGAGTCTGGGGCTACACCTTC
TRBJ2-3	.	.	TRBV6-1	CAIHRDPSTDTQYF	TGTGCCATCCACAGGGATCCTAGCACAGATACGCAGTATTTT
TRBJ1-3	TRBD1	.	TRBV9	CASSVLGTDGNTIYF	TGTGCCAGCAGCGTACTCGGGACAGATGGAAACACCATATATTTT
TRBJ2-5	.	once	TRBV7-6	CASSFRTVPQETQYF	TGTGCCAGCAGCTTTAGGACAGTCCCCCAAGAGACCCAGTACTTC
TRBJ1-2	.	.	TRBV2	CASSEGEGGYTF	TGTGCCAGCAGTGAAGGGGAGGGTGGCTACACCTTC
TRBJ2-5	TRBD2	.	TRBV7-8	CASSPGTSGGQETQYF	TGTGCCAGCAGCCCGGGGACTAGCGGGGGCCAAGAGACCCAGTACTTC
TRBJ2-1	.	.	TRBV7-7	CASSLGNGGNEQFF	TGTGCCAGCAGCTTAGGCAACGGGGGCAATGAGCAGTTCTTC
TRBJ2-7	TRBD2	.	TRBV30	CAWSFLAGGLSSYEQYF	TGTGCCTGGAGTTTTCTAGCGGGGGGCCTAAGCTCCTACGAGCAGTACTTC
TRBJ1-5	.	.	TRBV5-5	CASSMGGGRNQPQHF	TGTGCCAGCAGCATGGGAGGGGGTCGGAATCAGCCCCAGCATTTT
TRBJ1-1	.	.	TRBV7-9	CASSLTGQLEAFF	TGTGCCAGCAGCTTAACCGGACAGTTAGAAGCTTTCTTT
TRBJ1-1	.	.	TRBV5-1	CASSLFGGAKRNTEAFF	TGCGCCAGCAGCTTGTTTGGGGGCGCAAAGAGGAACACTGAAGCTTTCTTT
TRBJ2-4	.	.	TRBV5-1	CASSLVAGGKDSQYF	TGCGCCAGCAGCTTGGTTGCCGGCGGAAAGGACAGTCAGTACTTC
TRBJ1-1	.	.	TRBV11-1	CASSLAPGGAEAFF	TGTGCCAGCAGCTTAGCCCCCGGGGGAGCTGAAGCTTTCTTT
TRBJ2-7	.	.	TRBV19	CASRYGDIHSYEQYF	TGTGCCAGCCGTTATGGGGACATCCACTCCTACGAGCAGTACTTC
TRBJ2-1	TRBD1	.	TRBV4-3	CASSREDPAGGAYNEQFF	TGCGCCAGCAGCCGAGAGGATCCCGCAGGGGGCGCCTACAATGAGCAGTTCTTC
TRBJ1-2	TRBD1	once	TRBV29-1	CSVRGTGWRDYGYTF	TGCAGCGTGCGAGGGACAGGGTGGCGCGACTATGGCTATACCTTC
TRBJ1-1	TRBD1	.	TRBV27	CASSWTGSLMNTEAFF	TGTGCCAGCAGCTGGACAGGGTCACTTATGAACACTGAAGCTTTCTTT
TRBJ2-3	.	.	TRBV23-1	CASSPTGTDTQYF	TGCGCCAGCTCTCCTACAGGCACAGATACGCAGTATTTT
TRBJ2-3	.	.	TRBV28	CASSSPQGDTQYF	TGTGCCAGCAGTTCCCCCCAGGGGGATACGCAGTATTTT
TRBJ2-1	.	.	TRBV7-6	CASSFDSLGNEQFF	TGTGCCAGCAGCTTCGACAGCCTTGGCAATGAGCAGTTCTTC
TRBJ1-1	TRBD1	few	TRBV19	CASSMAGGTEAFF	TGTGCCAGTAGTATGGCAGGGGGGACTGAAGCTTTCTTT
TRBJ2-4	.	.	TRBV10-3	CAIRPGTRPIQYF	TGTGCCATCAGACCCGGGACTCGCCCGATTCAGTACTTC
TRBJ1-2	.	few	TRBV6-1	CASSEAGGGGGYGYTF	TGTGCCAGCAGTGAAGCGGGGGGGGGCGGCGGCTATGGCTACACCTTC
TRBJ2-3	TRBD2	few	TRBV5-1	CASSEAGAKPDTQYF	TGCGCCAGCAGCGAAGCGGGGGCTAAGCCAGATACGCAGTATTTT
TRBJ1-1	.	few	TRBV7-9	CASSLNPEGANTEAFF	TGTGCCAGCAGCTTAAATCCTGAAGGAGCGAACACTGAAGCTTTCTTT
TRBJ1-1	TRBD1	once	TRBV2	CASGLGQTTEAFF	TGTGCCAGCGGCCTGGGACAGACCACTGAAGCTTTCTTT
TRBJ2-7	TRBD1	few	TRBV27	CASSDKRQGRTYEQYF	TGTGCCAGCAGTGATAAAAGACAGGGACGAACCTACGAGCAGTACTTC
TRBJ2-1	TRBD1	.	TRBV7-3	CASSKTGGRNEQFF	TGTGCCAGCAGCAAGACAGGGGGCAGAAATGAGCAGTTCTTC
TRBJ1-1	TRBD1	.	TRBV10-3	CAITAWTGAGTEAFF	TGTGCCATAACGGCCTGGACAGGGGCGGGTACTGAAGCTTTCTTT
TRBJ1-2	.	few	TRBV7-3	CASSLMSGYGYTF	TGTGCCAGCAGCTTAATGTCAGGGTATGGCTACACCTTC